Shown below are 3 T cell receptor beta chains from a single sample sequenced in a study of TIL therapy for anti-PD-1-resistant metastatic lung cancer. Time point: pre-treatment sample, taken before nivolumab and TIL therapy. The libraries were made with immunoSEQ v3. TCRdb keeps only in-frame clones here, not all; method: immunoSEQ multiplex PCR. Of roughly 11,000 clones listed, about 80% are singletons. Sequencing was performed on blood, taken at baseline. These TCRs come from a person aged 25 to 80 with non-small cell lung cancer.

This clone appeared a single time. The V gene is TRBV7-2, the J gene TRBJ2-7; 7 bases map to TRBD2. Trimming removed 3 bases from V and 2 bases from J; junction bases left unmatched: 7. This CDR3 contains 15 residues. Germline CDR1 SGHTA, CDR2 FQGNSA. CDR3 bases: TGTGCCAGCAGCTTGGTCCCGGGAGGTCCCTACGAGCAGTACTTC. Its translation: CASSLVPGGPYEQYF.

The V call is TRBV13, the J call TRBJ2-1; D is possibly TRBD2 (5 bases). Trimming took 5 bases from V and 7 from J, leaving 15 bases between them. Germline assignment: CDR1 PRHDT and CDR2 FYEKMQ (reference sequence). The CDR3 covers 14 residues. The CDR3, as DNA: TGTGCCAGCAGCACCGCTCTAGCTGATAATGAGCAGTTCTTC. It yields the protein CASSTALADNEQFF.

The chain links TRBV7-9 to TRBJ2-1, with a tentative D call TRBD2 (6 bases). The germline V gene encodes CDR1 SEHNR and CDR2 FQNEAQ (reference sequence). The CDR3 spans 12 residues. V lost 4 bases to trimming and J lost 9 bases, with 10 bases between them. Here the CDR3 DNA reads TGTGCCAGCAGCTCCGGCGGGGTTGAGCAGTTCTTC. This gives the protein CASSSGGVEQFF. The full variable domain, with the rest looked up from reference TRBV7-9 and TRBJ2-1, is DTGVSQNPRHKITKRGQNVTFRCDPISEHNRLYWYRQTLGQGPEFLTYFQNEAQLEKSRLLSDRFSAERPKGSFSTLEIQRTEQGDSAMYLCASSSGGVEQFFGPGTRLTVL.